Below are 25 T cell receptor beta chains sequenced from a single sample in a study of T cells in localized non-small cell lung cancer (dated by TCRdb to the early 2020s). Libraries came from the immunoSEQ multiplex PCR assay. In TCRdb, the immuneACCESS table is reduced to in-frame sequences with V and J assigned. These tables do not hold every clone; where another copy was compared, an unresolved V gene accounts for under half, and the others remain unexplained. Recorded for this sample are about 24,000 clones; over 75% of them occurred a single time. Together, the top ten hold 5.5% to 6.5% of the sample. The material was PBMCs, obtained before any cancer treatment. These receptors originate from a man aged 40 to 75 with stage II lung adenocarcinoma.

V usage is TRBV5-4 and J usage is TRBJ2-7; 8 positions agree with TRBD2. Unmatched junction bases numbered 3, after V lost 2 bases and J lost 2 bases. CDR1 is SGHNT and CDR2 is YYREEE in the germline V gene (reference sequence). The CDR3 sequence is 14 residues long. The CDR3 bases are TGTGCCAGCAGCTTCCCGGGGGGGCCCTACGAGCAGTACTTC. Translating it yields CASSFPGGPYEQYF.

The rearrangement links TRBV6-6 to TRBJ1-1; D gene uncertain. The V end lost 9 bases, the J end lost 7 bases, and 12 bases lay between the germline ends. This CDR3 is 11 amino acids long. Germline CDR1 MNHNY, CDR2 SVGAGI (reference sequence). The CDR3 bases are TGTGCCAGTACAATGAGATTTGAAGCTTTCTTT. Protein: CASTMRFEAFF.

The V and J genes are TRBV11-1 and TRBJ2-1; D not certain. The CDR3 is 15 residues long. The germline gives CDR1 SGHAT, CDR2 FQDESV (reference sequence). The V end lost 1 base, the J end lost 0 bases, and 7 bases lay between the germline ends. The CDR3 DNA follows: TGTGCCAGCAGCTTAGAGGGAAGCTCCTACAATGAGCAGTTCTTC. Residues: CASSLEGSSYNEQFF.

J is TRBJ2-1 and V is TRBV25-1; no clear D gene. The CDR3 length is 15 residues. V was shortened by 3 bases and J by 0 bases, with 9 bases between the two germline ends. CDR1 is MGHDK, CDR2 SYGVNS, per germline. The CDR3 loop is CASSDRAPSYNEQFF. The CDR3, as DNA: TGTGCCAGCAGTGATCGGGCACCCTCCTACAATGAGCAGTTCTTC.

V and J are TRBV29-1 and TRBJ1-5, with a weak D call TRBD1 (5 bases). The CDR3 extends over 14 amino acids. V lost 5 bases, J lost 2 bases, and 13 bases lay in between. Per germline, CDR1 SQVTM and CDR2 ANQGSEA. The CDR3 loop is CSVRGATGNQPQHF. For the CDR3, the DNA is TGCAGCGTTCGTGGGGCCACGGGCAATCAGCCCCAGCATTTT.

This chain uses TRBV19 with TRBJ1-2; TRBD1 is a possible D gene (6 bases). Germline V gene sequence: CDR1 LNHDA, CDR2 SQIVND (reference sequence). Trimming took off 5 bases at V and 8 bases at J, with 24 bases between the two ends. The CDR3 covers 16 residues. DNA for the CDR3: TGTGCCAGTAGTCTAGGGGGATCTCAAACTCCCCTGGGCTACACCTTC. It encodes CASSLGGSQTPLGYTF.

V and J are TRBV7-2 and TRBJ2-5; TRBD1 matches at 9 bases. This CDR3 region has 16 residues. V gave up 1 base and J gave up 5 bases; unmatched junction bases: 8. CDR1 SGHTA and CDR2 FQGNSA come from the germline V gene. CDR3 DNA sequence: TGTGCCAGCAGCTTAGTACCGGACAGGGGTCGTGAGACCCAGTACTTC. This codes for CASSLVPDRGRETQYF.

The rearrangement uses TRBV6-5 and TRBJ2-5; TRBD1 matches 9 bases. CDR1 and CDR2 from the germline V gene are MNHEY and SVGAGI. The CDR3 length is 15 residues. Trimming at V came to 6 bases and at J to 4 bases, leaving 9 bases not matched to a gene. CDR3 in amino acids: CASRDLQGAGETQYF. DNA of the CDR3: TGTGCCAGCAGAGATCTACAGGGGGCAGGAGAGACCCAGTACTTC.

This chain links TRBV11-2 with TRBJ2-7; D perhaps matches TRBD2 (5 bases). The CDR3 extends over 14 amino acids. Trimming left V 1 base short and J 3 bases short, with 10 bases between. Germline CDR1 and CDR2: SGHAT and FQNNGV. DNA for the CDR3: TGTGCCAGCAGCTTAGTTGTCCGGGACTACGAGCAGTACTTC. Translating gives CASSLVVRDYEQYF.

V and J are TRBV5-8 and TRBJ2-3; D perhaps matches TRBD2 (6 bases). The CDR3 extends over 16 amino acids. Germline assignment: CDR1 SGHTS and CDR2 YDEGEE. V was clipped by 0 bases and J by 3 bases, with 14 bases between them. The CDR3 bases are TGTGCCAGCAGCTTGGGTGCGGGAAGGGTTACAGATACGCAGTATTTT. This translates into CASSLGAGRVTDTQYF.

The chain recombines TRBV5-1 with TRBJ1-4; weak D call: TRBD1 (5 bases). CDR3 length: 16 residues. V was trimmed by 0 bases and J by 1 base, leaving 10 bases between them. Germline V gene sequence: CDR1 SGHRS, CDR2 YFSETQ. The CDR3: CASSLGGGGTNEKLFF. The CDR3 DNA sequence: TGCGCCAGCAGCTTGGGGGGCGGCGGAACTAATGAAAAACTGTTTTTT. Drawing the rest from reference TRBV5-1 and TRBJ1-4, the complete variable domain is KAGVTQTPRYLIKTRGQQVTLSCSPISGHRSVSWYQQTPGQGLQFLFEYFSETQRNKGNFPGRFSGRQFSNSRSEMNVSTLELGDSALYLCASSLGGGGTNEKLFFGSGTQLSVL.

The chain employs TRBV19 and TRBJ2-1; 8 bases align to TRBD2. The CDR3 extends over 15 amino acids. The V and J ends lost 1 base and 8 bases, in that order; junction bases with no gene match: 7. Germline V CDR1 and CDR2: LNHDA, SQIVND (reference sequence). Here the CDR3 reads CASSIGTGTRDEQFF. The CDR3 DNA reads TGTGCCAGTAGTATAGGGACCGGGACTAGGGATGAGCAGTTCTTC.

The chain links TRBV4-2 to TRBJ2-2; 7 nucleotides line up with TRBD2. The germline gives CDR1 LGHNA, CDR2 YNFKEQ. V was clipped by 0 bases and J by 4 bases; unmatched bases: 5. This CDR3 spans 16 amino acids. This chain's CDR3 is CASSQEGGRTTGELFF. The CDR3 DNA follows: TGTGCCAGCAGCCAAGAGGGGGGGAGGACCACCGGGGAGCTGTTTTTT.

Worth noting for this clone: Lacking the conserved final phenylalanine or tryptophan, this CDR3 likely reflects a read error. The DNA is omitted, as the CDR3 cannot be located on it reliably, and the CDR3 follows TCRdb's listing. The chain couples TRBV7-8 to TRBJ2-6. The V gene's germline CDR1 is SGHVS and CDR2 FQNEAQ. The CDR3 is 14 residues long, counting both termini. The CDR3 loop reads CASSNSAFTHKVGL.

The chain is built from TRBV19 and TRBJ2-2; D unclear. Looked up from germline, CDR1 is LNHDA and CDR2 is SQIVND (reference sequence). V lost 0 bases and J lost 4, with 18 bases in between. This CDR3 is 18 amino acids long. The CDR3 DNA reads as TGTGCCAGTAGTATAGACCTGAAGTTAACCCGAGGCACCGGGGAGCTGTTTTTT. It codes for CASSIDLKLTRGTGELFF.

In its sample, this clone was seen once. The CDR3 sequence: CASRRSTAQSYEQYF. The CDR3 DNA reads TGTGCCAGCAGGAGGAGTACAGCTCAATCCTACGAGCAGTACTTC. This chain uses TRBV19 with TRBJ2-7, with D perhaps matching TRBD2 (5 bases). V lost 9 bases and J 1 base, leaving 19 bases between the germline ends. Per germline, CDR1 LNHDA and CDR2 SQIVND (reference sequence). The length of the CDR3 is 15 residues.

V gene TRBV6-5 combines with J gene TRBJ1-4; TRBD1 matches 7 bases. Germline CDR1 is MNHEY and CDR2 is SVGAGI. Trimming at V came to 11 bases and at J to 8 bases, leaving 11 bases not matched to a gene. CDR3 length: 13 residues. DNA of the CDR3: TGTGCCTCCGGGGTCAGGGGGGGCGAAAAACTGTTTTTT. This gives the protein CASGVRGGEKLFF.

The chain recombines TRBV12-2 with TRBJ1-4. TRBV12-2 has pseudogene status. CDR3 length: 13 residues. The CDR3 is CASRYRRGEKLFF. CDR3 DNA: TGTGCAAGTCGCTACCGGCGGGGTGAAAAACTGTTTTTT.

The J gene is TRBJ2-6, the V gene TRBV6-1; possible D gene TRBD1, 6 bases. Germline V gene sequence: CDR1 MNHNS, CDR2 SASEGT. Trimming removed 4 bases at V and 0 bases at J, with 7 bases between. The CDR3 consists of 15 residues. CDR3 amino acids: CASSGQVSGANVLTF. CDR3 nucleotides: TGTGCCAGCAGTGGACAGGTCTCTGGGGCCAACGTCCTGACTTTC.

The J gene is TRBJ1-6, the V gene TRBV6-4; D is perhaps TRBD1 (5 bases). V lost 0 bases and J lost 8, with 14 bases in between. The CDR3 runs to 16 residues. CDR1 and CDR2 from the germline V gene are MRHNA and SNTAGT. CDR3 nucleotide sequence: TGTGCCAGCAGTGACTCAACGCACGGGGGGGATTCACCCCTCCACTTT. This gives the protein CASSDSTHGGDSPLHF.

The rearrangement joins TRBV5-4 to TRBJ2-1, with D perhaps assigned TRBD1 or TRBD2 (5 bases each). The germline V gene encodes CDR1 SGHNT and CDR2 YYREEE (reference sequence). CDR3 length: 17 residues. V lost 3 bases to trimming and J lost 9 bases, with 25 bases between them. CDR3 DNA: TGTGCCAGCAGCTCGGGAACATGGAGAATCAGGGATCGTGAGCAGTTCTTC. Translation: CASSSGTWRIRDREQFF. The variable domain in full, with the rest retrieved from reference TRBV5-4 and TRBJ2-1, is ETGVTQSPTHLIKTRGQQVTLRCSSQSGHNTVSWYQQALGQGPQFIFQYYREEENGRGNFPPRFSGLQFPNYSSELNVNALELDDSALYLCASSSGTWRIRDREQFFGPGTRLTVL.

This chain joins TRBV19 and TRBJ1-4; no definite D call. The germline gives CDR1 LNHDA, CDR2 SQIVND (reference sequence). The length of the CDR3 is 15 residues. Trimming removed 7 bases from V and 0 bases from J, with 12 bases in between. This CDR3 reads CASTMQVATNEKLFF. CDR3 in DNA: TGTGCCAGTACCATGCAAGTTGCAACTAATGAAAAACTGTTTTTT.

The rearrangement uses TRBV4-1 and TRBJ2-7, with 8 bases aligning to TRBD1. The CDR3 covers 13 residues. CDR1 is MGHRA and CDR2 is YSYEKL in the germline V gene. With V trimmed by 5 bases and J by 6 bases, 6 bases remained unmatched. The CDR3 DNA sequence: TGCGCCAGCAGCTCCGAGACAGGGGTCGAGCAGTACTTC. Protein: CASSSETGVEQYF.

Here the CDR3 reads CASSLGLNGANEKLFF. The CDR3 nucleotides are TGTGCCAGCAGCTTAGGACTAAACGGGGCTAATGAAAAACTGTTTTTT. V is TRBV7-8 and J is TRBJ1-4; D remains ambiguous. From germline, CDR1 is SGHVS and CDR2 FQNEAQ. Trimming took 1 base from V and 3 from J, leaving 12 bases between them. The CDR3 has 16 amino acids.

V is TRBV19 and J is TRBJ2-5; D remains ambiguous. Germline V gives CDR1 LNHDA, CDR2 SQIVND (reference sequence). The CDR3 covers 15 residues. V shed 0 bases and J shed 0 bases, with 8 bases lying between them. The CDR3 DNA follows: TGTGCCAGTAGTATAGATCTATCCTACCAAGAGACCCAGTACTTC. It yields the protein CASSIDLSYQETQYF.